This record covers a single T cell receptor beta chain. CDR3 length equals 16 residues. The V end was cut by 8 bases, the J end by 7 bases, with 23 bases between. Per germline, CDR1 SNHLY and CDR2 FYNNEI. The sample originates from a study of cytomegalovirus exposure and HLA in healthy donors. Overall study context: A subsequent analysis stated that the 120 or so validation repertoires were run on the same platform as the 650 to 850 first-cohort repertoires.

The table came from immunoSEQ multiplex PCR; TCRdb's copy has only in-frame clones and leaves some out. The sample has more than 80,000 clones; about 85% are singletons. Sequenced material: PBMCs. This clonotype was sampled from a woman in her late teens or twenties in good health and CMV-seropositive. The chain uses TRBV2 and TRBJ1-4, with D tentatively TRBD1 (6 bases). The CDR3 DNA follows: TGTGCCAGCCAGCTGACAGGACTCCCAGATGGTGAAAAACTGTTTTTT. Its protein is CASQLTGLPDGEKLFF.